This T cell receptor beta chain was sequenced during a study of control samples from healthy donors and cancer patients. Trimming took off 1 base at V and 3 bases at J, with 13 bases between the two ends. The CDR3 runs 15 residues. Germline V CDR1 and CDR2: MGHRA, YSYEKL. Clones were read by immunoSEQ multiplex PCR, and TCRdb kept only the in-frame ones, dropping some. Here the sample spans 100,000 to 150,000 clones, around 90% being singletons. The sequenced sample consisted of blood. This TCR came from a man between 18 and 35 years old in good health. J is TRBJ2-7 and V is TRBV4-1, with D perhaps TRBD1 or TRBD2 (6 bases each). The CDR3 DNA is TGCGCCAGCAGCCAAGTTTCGGGGGCCGGCTACGAGCAGTACTTC. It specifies CASSQVSGAGYEQYF.